A selection of T cell receptor beta chains follows, all from one sample in a study of OX40 agonist ivuxolimab in advanced cancers. The protocol was immunoSEQ multiplex PCR, while the TCRdb copy is restricted to in-frame clones and leaves out a portion. The sample consists of approximately 82,000 clones, around 88% of them appearing once. Sequenced here: CD4+ or CD8+ T cells sorted from blood, sampled in a trial of the OX40 agonist ivuxolimab. The source of these receptors is an adult with an advanced solid tumor such as melanoma, head and neck, liver or kidney cancer. Both conserved end residues are part of each CDR3. Fields, in order: clone size, D gene, V gene, J gene, CDR3 length, CDR3 DNA, CDR3 protein. The D gene is left open where the match is weak. A clone size is listed for some rows: how often the clone was seen (once, few, many), or a class if it is expanded.

once,-,TRBV6-1,TRBJ1-6,15,TGTGCCAGCAGCCGGACCACAGGGTTTAATTCACCCCTCCACTTT,CASSRTTGFNSPLHF
once,-,TRBV10-3,TRBJ2-5,13,TGTGCCATCAGTGAAAGGCCGCAAGAGACCCAGTACTTC,CAISERPQETQYF
once,TRBD1,TRBV27,TRBJ2-3,15,TGTGCCAGCAGTCGGGCGGGACAGGGGATGGATACGCAGTATTTT,CASSRAGQGMDTQYF
-,-,TRBV7-9,TRBJ1-1,10,TGTGCCAGCGCAGGGACTGAAGCTTTCTTT,CASAGTEAFF
-,-,TRBV9,TRBJ1-2,14,TGTGCCAGCAGCGTAGCTGGTAGAAACTATGGCTACACCTTC,CASSVAGRNYGYTF
-,TRBD1,TRBV27,TRBJ1-1,12,TGTGCCAGCAGTCGACAGGGGCGAGAAGCTTTCTTT,CASSRQGREAFF
-,-,TRBV7-9,TRBJ2-3,15,TGTGCCAGCAGCCCCCGAGTATCTAGCACAGATACGCAGTATTTT,CASSPRVSSTDTQYF
-,TRBD2,TRBV7-6,TRBJ2-7,16,TGTGCCAGCAGCTTAAAGGGACTAGAGGCATCCTACGAGCAGTACTTC,CASSLKGLEASYEQYF
-,TRBD2,TRBV5-4,TRBJ2-3,17,TGTGCCAGCAGCTTGGAGGGTTTTAGCGGGAGTTTAGATACGCAGTATTTT,CASSLEGFSGSLDTQYF
-,-,TRBV4-2,TRBJ2-1,15,TGTGCCAGCAGCCAAGCTGTGGGCGGCGGGGATGAGCAGTTCTTC,CASSQAVGGGDEQFF
-,TRBD2,TRBV27,TRBJ2-7,18,TGTGCCAGCAGTTCACTAGCGGGAGTGAGTGGTACGGACTACGAGCAGTACTTC,CASSSLAGVSGTDYEQYF
-,-,TRBV9,TRBJ1-5,14,TGTGCCAGCAGCTTCCACCCCGGGACCCAGCCCCAGCATTTT,CASSFHPGTQPQHF
once,-,TRBV7-2,TRBJ2-7,13,TGTGCCAGCAGCCCCACTACGAGCTACGAGCAGTACTTC,CASSPTTSYEQYF
once,TRBD1,TRBV9,TRBJ2-3,16,TGTGCCAGCACCGCTTTCGGGACAGCTTCCACAGATACGCAGTATTTT,CASTAFGTASTDTQYF
once,TRBD1,TRBV5-1,TRBJ2-5,14,TGCGCCAGCAGCCCAGGGGGCGGTGAAGAGACCCAGTACTTC,CASSPGGGEETQYF
-,-,TRBV28,TRBJ2-4,15,TGTGCCAGCAGGGGGTCGAGTCTAGCCAAAAACATTCAGTACTTC,CASRGSSLAKNIQYF
-,-,TRBV19,TRBJ2-3,15,TGTGCCAGTAGTATGTCTAGCGCTAGGGGGGATACGCAGTATTTT,CASSMSSARGDTQYF
-,-,TRBV19,TRBJ1-5,18,TGTGCCAGTAGTATACCCCCCTGGCAGGGGCTTCGCAATCAGCCCCAGCATTTT,CASSIPPWQGLRNQPQHF
-,-,TRBV6-1,TRBJ1-4,13,TGTGCCAGCATGTCGACAGTTAATGAAAAACTGTTTTTT,CASMSTVNEKLFF
-,-,TRBV18,TRBJ2-7,13,TGTGCCAGCTCACCGGCTCCAGCCTACGAGCAGTACTTC,CASSPAPAYEQYF
-,TRBD1,TRBV11-3,TRBJ2-1,17,TGTGCCAGCAGCTTAGCATACGGGACAGCGCGATACAATGAGCAGTTCTTC,CASSLAYGTARYNEQFF
-,-,TRBV12-5,TRBJ1-1,12,TGTGCTAGTGGGAAGAGGAACACTGAAGCTTTCTTT,CASGKRNTEAFF
-,-,TRBV18,TRBJ1-5,13,TGTGCCAGCTCCCCCGTCTTGGGCCAGCCCCAGCATTTT,CASSPVLGQPQHF
-,TRBD2,TRBV28,TRBJ2-1,13,TGTGCCAGCAGCGGCGGGAGGAGGAATGAGCAGTTCTTC,CASSGGRRNEQFF
-,TRBD1,TRBV7-3,TRBJ2-2,15,TGTGCCAGCAGCTCCGGGACAGGGTACACCGGGGAGCTGTTTTTT,CASSSGTGYTGELFF
-,-,TRBV27,TRBJ2-1,15,TGTGCCAGCACCCCGCTTCGGCCGGGAACCAATGAGCAGTTCTTC,CASTPLRPGTNEQFF
-,TRBD1,TRBV6-1,TRBJ2-7,13,TGTGCCAGCAGGGACAGGTCATCGCGGGAGCAGTACTTC,CASRDRSSREQYF
-,TRBD1,TRBV4-3,TRBJ2-3,18,TGCGCCAGCAGCCAAGATGCCGCCGGAGACAGGGGGTTCGATACGCAGTATTTT,CASSQDAAGDRGFDTQYF
-,-,TRBV6-6,TRBJ1-1,15,TGTGCCAGCAGTTCCCAAGGGCAGATGAACACTGAAGCTTTCTTT,CASSSQGQMNTEAFF
-,-,TRBV28,TRBJ1-1,15,TGTGCCAGCAGTTCATGGGGGCGTCAAAACACTGAAGCTTTCTTT,CASSSWGRQNTEAFF
once,-,TRBV5-6,TRBJ1-6,17,TGTGCCAGCAGCACCGACAGGATAAGCTCCTATAATTCACCCCTCCACTTT,CASSTDRISSYNSPLHF
few,-,TRBV11-2,TRBJ2-1,12,TGTGCCAGCAGCTTAGATAGGGATGAGCAGTTCTTC,CASSLDRDEQFF
once,TRBD1,TRBV7-2,TRBJ2-7,14,TGTGCCAGCAGCGCCAGACAGGGGCTCTACGAGCAGTACTTC,CASSARQGLYEQYF
-,-,TRBV6-1,TRBJ2-3,12,TGTGCCAGCAGTGAAGCGCCAGCATCTGTGTATTTT,CASSEAPASVYF
-,TRBD1,TRBV4-1,TRBJ2-7,15,TGCGCCAGCAGCTCTCCGGGACAGGGGGCTTACGAGCAGTACTTC,CASSSPGQGAYEQYF
-,-,TRBV6-6,TRBJ2-7,13,TGTGCCAGCAGACCCGGGACTGCCTACGAGCAGTACTTC,CASRPGTAYEQYF
-,-,TRBV15,TRBJ1-4,16,TGTGCCACCAGCAGAGAGTTGGCGGGTTTGGAGGAAAAACTGTTTTTT,CATSRELAGLEEKLFF
few,-,TRBV14,TRBJ2-1,11,TGTGCCAGCAGCTTCTACGGTGAGCAGTTCTTC,CASSFYGEQFF
-,TRBD2,TRBV5-5,TRBJ2-7,15,TGTGCCAGCAGGGGAGGACTAGGCCGGTCCTACGAGCAGTACTTC,CASRGGLGRSYEQYF
-,-,TRBV11-1,TRBJ2-5,13,TGTGCCAGCAGCTCGGACTGGGAAGAGACCCAGTACTTC,CASSSDWEETQYF
-,TRBD1,TRBV4-3,TRBJ2-7,15,TGCGCCAGCAGCCAGGAAATGACAGGGTACGACGAGCAGTACTTC,CASSQEMTGYDEQYF
-,-,TRBV2,TRBJ2-1,12,TGTGCCAGCGAGCGCACTTTCAATGAGCAGTTCTTC,CASERTFNEQFF
-,TRBD2,TRBV5-6,TRBJ2-5,16,TGTGCCAGCAGCCAGGACCGACTAGCTGGCCAAGAGACCCAGTACTTC,CASSQDRLAGQETQYF
-,-,TRBV7-2,TRBJ2-7,12,TGTGCCAGCAGCTTAGTTTTTTACGAGCAGTACTTC,CASSLVFYEQYF
once,TRBD2,TRBV10-3,TRBJ2-7,12,TGTGCCATCAGTGCAGGAGCGGGGGAGCAGTACTTC,CAISAGAGEQYF
-,TRBD1,TRBV28,TRBJ2-6,16,TGTGCCAGCAGTCGACAGGGTCTGGCTGGGGCCAACGTCCTGACTTTC,CASSRQGLAGANVLTF